This TCR beta chain came from a study of blood T cell repertoires in COVID-19. Study-level information: Whether acute or convalescent, the COVID-19 samples came from the United States, Italy and Spain.

Germline-derived CDR1 and CDR2 are SGHKS and YYEKEE (reference sequence). There are 12 residues in the CDR3. The V end lost 1 base, the J end lost 9 bases, and 8 bases lay between the germline ends. Original handling: Nucleated cell number was recorded as an estimate derived from reference gene primer amplification. Clones were sequenced by immunoSEQ multiplex PCR, and TCRdb holds only the in-frame ones, with some missing. V, J and clone size derive from that table, while D and trimming were established from the DNA sequence. Of 9,000 to 13,000 clones listed, over 65% are singletons. Sequencing was done on a sample of peripheral blood. This sequence originates from a human donor in a cohort sampled during active COVID-19. The chain combines TRBV5-5 with TRBJ2-1; D gene uncertain. The CDR3 sequence is CASSLLAAEQFF. In DNA form, the CDR3 reads TGTGCCAGCAGCTTGTTAGCAGCTGAGCAGTTCTTC.